Below are 13 T cell receptor beta chains sequenced from a single sample in a study of OX40 agonist ivuxolimab in advanced cancers. Clones were read by immunoSEQ multiplex PCR, and TCRdb kept only the in-frame ones, dropping some. The sample carries roughly 68,000 clones, about nine tenths recorded once. The material was CD4+ or CD8+ T cells sorted from blood, obtained in a trial of the OX40 agonist ivuxolimab. The source of these receptors is an adult with an advanced solid tumor such as melanoma, head and neck, liver or kidney cancer.

The rearrangement uses TRBV5-6 and TRBJ2-5; 7 bases map to TRBD1. V gave up 0 bases and J gave up 3 bases; unmatched junction bases: 11. Germline-derived CDR1 and CDR2 are SGHDT and YYEEEE. This CDR3 contains 17 residues. CDR3 bases: TGTGCCAGCAGCTTGGAGTTCGAGGGGGCTGAAAAAGAGACCCAGTACTTC. Amino acid sequence: CASSLEFEGAEKETQYF.

The genes are TRBV4-1 and TRBJ2-6; D is ambiguous. V lost 3 bases and J 5 bases, leaving 20 bases between the germline ends. Germline-derived CDR1 and CDR2 are MGHRA and YSYEKL. This CDR3 contains 18 residues. The CDR3 spells CASSHESEPQSRANVLTF. The CDR3 DNA is TGCGCCAGCAGCCATGAATCTGAACCACAAAGTCGGGCCAACGTCCTGACTTTC.

The genes are TRBV19 and TRBJ1-5, with D uncertain. Trimming cost V 2 bases and J 9 bases, with 14 bases left between them. The CDR3 runs to 14 residues. Germline V gene sequence: CDR1 LNHDA, CDR2 SQIVND (reference sequence). The CDR3 DNA follows: TGTGCCAGTAGTATACTGCCCCAATCATCGCCCCAGCATTTT. Amino acids: CASSILPQSSPQHF.

The chain combines TRBV2 with TRBJ1-1, with D hard to call. The CDR3 covers 13 residues. V lost 1 base and J lost 5, with 8 bases in between. Germline V CDR1 and CDR2: SNHLY, FYNNEI. The CDR3, as DNA: TGTGCCAGCAGTGAAGGATGGGAAACTGAAGCTTTCTTT. Its translation is CASSEGWETEAFF.

The CDR3 spells CASSSNRGPEQYF. Here the CDR3 DNA reads TGTGCCAGCAGCTCCAACAGGGGGCCAGAGCAGTACTTC. The chain uses TRBV5-6 and TRBJ2-7, with 9 bases identical to TRBD1. The germline gives CDR1 SGHDT, CDR2 YYEEEE. J was trimmed by 7 bases and V by 3 bases; bases with no gene match: 5. CDR3 length: 13 amino acids.

J is TRBJ2-5 and V is TRBV5-6, with 8 bases lining up with TRBD2. Germline V CDR1 and CDR2: SGHDT, YYEEEE. The CDR3 contains 14 residues. V was pared by 4 bases and J by 2 bases, with 4 bases of the junction left unmatched. CDR3: CASSPGLVQETQYF. CDR3 coding DNA: TGTGCCAGCAGCCCGGGACTAGTACAAGAGACCCAGTACTTC.

The chain couples TRBV6-6 to TRBJ2-3, with TRBD2 identical over 13 bases. The V segment lost 4 bases and the J segment 3 bases; nucleotides outside the gene matches: 4. Germline V gene data show CDR1 as MNHNY and CDR2 as SVGAGI (reference sequence). The CDR3 totals 16 residues. This CDR3 reads CASSSTTSGGTDTQYF. The DNA for the CDR3 is TGTGCCAGCAGTTCGACGACTAGCGGGGGGACAGATACGCAGTATTTT.

The genes are TRBV6-4 and TRBJ1-1; D gene ambiguous. The V gene lost 6 bases and the J gene lost 1 base, with 9 bases spanning the gap. This CDR3 is 13 amino acids long. Germline CDR1 MRHNA, CDR2 SNTAGT. The CDR3 protein is CASSLHSNTEAFF. CDR3 nucleotides: TGTGCCAGCAGCCTACACTCGAACACTGAAGCTTTCTTT.

The chain has TRBV10-1 and TRBJ1-2, with D hard to call. This CDR3 comprises 13 residues. Germline V gene sequence: CDR1 WNHNN, CDR2 SYGVQD (reference sequence). V lost 1 base and J lost 7, with 10 bases in between. CDR3 DNA: TGCGCCAGCAGTGAGTTAGGAGTTTCTGGCTACACCTTC. Translating it yields CASSELGVSGYTF.

The V call is TRBV5-4, the J call TRBJ1-2; D not certain. CDR1 is SGHNT, CDR2 YYREEE, per germline (reference sequence). V was clipped by 2 bases and J by 8 bases, with 19 bases between them. The CDR3 is 15 amino acids. CDR3 protein: CASSLALGPVEGYTF. DNA for the CDR3: TGTGCCAGCAGCTTAGCGCTAGGGCCTGTGGAAGGCTACACCTTC.

The rearrangement links TRBV6-5 to TRBJ1-3; D remains ambiguous. This CDR3 comprises 15 residues. Germline V lookup: CDR1 MNHEY, CDR2 SVGAGI. Trimming took 0 bases from V and 4 from J, leaving 10 bases between them. The chain's CDR3 is CASSYSEGVGNTIYF. CDR3 DNA sequence: TGTGCCAGCAGTTACTCGGAAGGTGTAGGAAACACCATATATTTT.

V usage is TRBV5-5 and J usage is TRBJ1-1; D call uncertain. The V and J ends lost 1 base and 0 bases respectively, with 13 bases between them. The CDR3 is 16 amino acids. The germline CDR1 and CDR2 sequences are SGHKS and YYEKEE (reference sequence). The CDR3 is CASSLLLVSVNTEAFF. The CDR3 DNA reads TGTGCCAGCAGCTTGCTCCTCGTTTCCGTGAACACTGAAGCTTTCTTT.

The CDR3, as DNA: TGTGCCAGCAGCTTGGCTGGGAACTTGAATGAAAAACTGTTTTTT. It codes for CASSLAGNLNEKLFF. This chain joins TRBV5-4 and TRBJ1-4; no clear D. The CDR3 has 15 amino acids. Germline loops: CDR1 SGHNT, CDR2 YYREEE (reference sequence). V was cut by 0 bases and J by 5 bases, with 11 bases left in between. Variable domain in full (rest from reference TRBV5-4 and TRBJ1-4): ETGVTQSPTHLIKTRGQQVTLRCSSQSGHNTVSWYQQALGQGPQFIFQYYREEENGRGNFPPRFSGLQFPNYSSELNVNALELDDSALYLCASSLAGNLNEKLFFGSGTQLSVL.